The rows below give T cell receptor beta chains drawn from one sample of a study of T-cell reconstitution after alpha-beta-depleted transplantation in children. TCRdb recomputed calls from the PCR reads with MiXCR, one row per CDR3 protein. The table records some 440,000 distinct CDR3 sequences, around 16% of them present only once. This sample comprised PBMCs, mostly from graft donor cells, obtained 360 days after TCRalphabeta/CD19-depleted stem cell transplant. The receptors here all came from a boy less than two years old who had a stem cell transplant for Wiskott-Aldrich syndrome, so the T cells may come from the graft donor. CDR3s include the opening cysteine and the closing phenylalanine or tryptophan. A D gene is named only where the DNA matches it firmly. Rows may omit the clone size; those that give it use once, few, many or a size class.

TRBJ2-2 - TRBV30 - CAWPRQGTGELFF TGTGCCTGGCCCCGGCAAGGCACCGGGGAGCTGTTTTTT
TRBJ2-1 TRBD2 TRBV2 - CASSEWLAGTNEQFF TGTGCCAGCAGTGAGTGGCTAGCGGGCACCAATGAGCAGTTCTTC
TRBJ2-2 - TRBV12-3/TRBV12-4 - CASSFIWAGTPAGELFF TGTGCCAGCAGTTTCATTTGGGCCGGGACACCCGCCGGGGAGCTGTTTTTT
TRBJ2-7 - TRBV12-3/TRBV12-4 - CASRNSGAYEQYF TGTGCCAGCAGAAACTCCGGGGCCTACGAGCAGTACTTC
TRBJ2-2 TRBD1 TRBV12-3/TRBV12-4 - CASSLLGDRVRETGELFF TGTGCCAGCAGTCTGCTGGGGGACAGGGTCAGGGAGACCGGGGAGCTGTTTTTT
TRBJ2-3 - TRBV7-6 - CASSQTRPDTQYF TGTGCCAGCAGCCAGACTAGACCGGATACGCAGTATTTT
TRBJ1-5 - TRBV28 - CASSLGRSSARLRGPQHF TGTGCCAGCAGTTTGGGTAGGTCGTCAGCGCGGCTCAGGGGGCCCCAGCATTTT
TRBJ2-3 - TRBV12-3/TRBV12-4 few CASSLFRGKRRGTQYF TGTGCCAGCAGTTTATTCCGAGGCAAGCGGCGGGGTACGCAGTATTTT
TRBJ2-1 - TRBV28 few CASSFITRGLQIFF TGTGCCAGCAGTTTTATCACAAGGGGTCTACAAATCTTCTTC
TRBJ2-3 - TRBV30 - CASDRHLQNTQYF TGTGCCTCGGACAGACACTTACAGAATACGCAGTATTTT
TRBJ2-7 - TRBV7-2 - CASSLGGIDYEQYF TGTGCCAGCAGCTTAGGGGGGATCGACTACGAGCAGTACTTC
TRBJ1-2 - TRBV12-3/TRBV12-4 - CASSLRVGPSNYGYTF TGTGCCAGCAGTTTACGGGTTGGACCGTCCAACTATGGCTACACCTTC
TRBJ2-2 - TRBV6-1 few CASTSGRLTGELFF TGTGCCAGCACCTCGGGGCGTCTCACCGGGGAGCTGTTTTTT
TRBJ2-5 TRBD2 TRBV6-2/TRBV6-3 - CASSYSSSGRLQRETQYF TGTGCCAGCAGTTACTCTTCTAGCGGGAGATTGCAGCGGGAGACCCAGTACTTC
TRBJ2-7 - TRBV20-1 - CSAIRGGWVYEQYF TGCAGTGCTATTCGGGGCGGGTGGGTGTACGAGCAGTACTTC
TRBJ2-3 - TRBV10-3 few CAISESNADTQYF TGTGCCATCAGTGAGTCGAACGCAGATACGCAGTATTTT
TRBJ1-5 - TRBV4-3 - CASSQDAYQPQHF TGCGCCAGCAGCCAAGACGCGTATCAGCCCCAGCATTTT
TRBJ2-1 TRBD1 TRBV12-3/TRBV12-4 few CASSLTGITYNEQFF TGTGCCAGCAGTTTGACAGGGATCACCTACAATGAGCAGTTCTTC
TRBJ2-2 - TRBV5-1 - CASSRAGNTGELFF TGCGCCAGTAGTCGGGCCGGCAACACCGGGGAGCTGTTTTTT
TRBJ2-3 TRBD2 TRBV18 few CASSPYPSGSGTDTQYF TGTGCCAGCTCACCGTATCCCAGCGGGAGTGGGACAGATACGCAGTATTTT
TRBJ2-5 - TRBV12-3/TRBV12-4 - CASSRTRVGVQETQYF TGTGCCAGCAGTCGAACTAGAGTAGGGGTTCAAGAGACCCAGTACTTC
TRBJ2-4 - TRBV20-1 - CSATAIGGPRDIQYF TGCAGTGCCACCGCGATAGGCGGCCCGAGGGACATTCAGTACTTC
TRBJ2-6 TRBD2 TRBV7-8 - CASTPAGGNGANVLTF TGTGCCAGCACCCCAGCGGGGGGTAATGGGGCCAACGTCCTGACTTTC
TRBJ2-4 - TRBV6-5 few CASSYSKTGIIQYF TGTGCCAGCAGTTACTCGAAGACGGGAATTATTCAGTACTTC
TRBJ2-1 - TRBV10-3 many CAISRWGQGSYNEQFF TGTGCCATCAGTCGCTGGGGACAAGGATCCTACAATGAGCAGTTCTTC
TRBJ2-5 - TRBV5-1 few CASSLGNPQETQYF TGCGCCAGCAGCTTGGGGAATCCGCAGGAGACCCAGTACTTC
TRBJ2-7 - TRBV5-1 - CASSFDRNFYEQYF TGCGCCAGCAGCTTTGACAGAAATTTCTACGAGCAGTACTTC
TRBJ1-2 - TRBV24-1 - CATSDFREHGYTF TGTGCCACCAGTGATTTCAGGGAACACGGCTACACCTTC